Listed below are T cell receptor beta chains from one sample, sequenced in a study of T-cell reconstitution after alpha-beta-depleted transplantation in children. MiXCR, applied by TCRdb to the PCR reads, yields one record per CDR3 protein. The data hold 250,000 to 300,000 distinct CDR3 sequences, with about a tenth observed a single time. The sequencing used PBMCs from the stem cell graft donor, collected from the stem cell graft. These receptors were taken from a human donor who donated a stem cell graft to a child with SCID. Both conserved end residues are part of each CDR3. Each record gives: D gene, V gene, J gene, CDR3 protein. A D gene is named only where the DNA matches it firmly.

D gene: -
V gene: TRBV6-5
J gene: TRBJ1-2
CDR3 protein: CASMRGEGGYTF

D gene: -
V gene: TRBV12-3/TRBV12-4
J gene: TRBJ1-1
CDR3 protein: CASSFTDQNTEAFF

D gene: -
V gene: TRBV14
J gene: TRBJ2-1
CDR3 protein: CASSPNVLTYNEQFF

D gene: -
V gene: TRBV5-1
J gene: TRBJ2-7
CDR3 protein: CASSLAPDPYEQYF

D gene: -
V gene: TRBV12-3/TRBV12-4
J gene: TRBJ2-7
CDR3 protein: CASSSIRGEQYF

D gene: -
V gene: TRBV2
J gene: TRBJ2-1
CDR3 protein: CASLTTVGEQFF

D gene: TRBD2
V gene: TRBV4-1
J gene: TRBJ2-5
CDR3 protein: CASSHPGLAGGTDLETQYF

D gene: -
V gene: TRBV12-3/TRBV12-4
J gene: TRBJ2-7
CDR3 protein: CASTLGTDYEQYF

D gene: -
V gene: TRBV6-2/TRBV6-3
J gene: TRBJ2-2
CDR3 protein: CASSSPGVSGELFF

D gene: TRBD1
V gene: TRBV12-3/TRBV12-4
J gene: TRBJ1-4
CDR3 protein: CASSSRTGVQEKLFF

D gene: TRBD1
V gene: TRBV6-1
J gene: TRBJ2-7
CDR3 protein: CASSPGQGISYEQYF

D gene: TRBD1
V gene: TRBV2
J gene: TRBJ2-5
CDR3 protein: CASSPDRASETQYF

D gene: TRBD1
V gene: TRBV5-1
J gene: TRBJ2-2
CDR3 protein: CASSLGQGAGTGELFF

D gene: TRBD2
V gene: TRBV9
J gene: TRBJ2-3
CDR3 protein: CASSVKVAGTTDTQYF

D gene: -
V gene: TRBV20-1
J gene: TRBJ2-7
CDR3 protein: CSARSRAGSYEQYF

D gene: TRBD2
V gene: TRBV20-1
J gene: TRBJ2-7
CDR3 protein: CSARLAGGLEQYF

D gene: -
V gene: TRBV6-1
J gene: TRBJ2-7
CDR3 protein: CASSKGGPYEQYF

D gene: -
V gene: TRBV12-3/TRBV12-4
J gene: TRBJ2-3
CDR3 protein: CASSRLPESTDTQYF

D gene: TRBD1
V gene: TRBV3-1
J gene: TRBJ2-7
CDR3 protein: CASSLQGSYEQYF

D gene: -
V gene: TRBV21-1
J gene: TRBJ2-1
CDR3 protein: CASAKVILSYNEQFF

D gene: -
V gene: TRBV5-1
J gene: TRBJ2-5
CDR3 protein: CASSQNQGKETQYF

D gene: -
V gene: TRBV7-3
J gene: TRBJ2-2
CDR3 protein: CASSLLVTGELFF

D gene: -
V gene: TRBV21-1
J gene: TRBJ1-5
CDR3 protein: CANSKNIPQPQHF

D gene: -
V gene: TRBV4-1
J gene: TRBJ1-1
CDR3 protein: CASSQRETEAFF

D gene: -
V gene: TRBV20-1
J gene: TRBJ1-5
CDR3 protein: CSARDLRDQPQHF

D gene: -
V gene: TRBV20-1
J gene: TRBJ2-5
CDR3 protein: CSARSGQETQYF

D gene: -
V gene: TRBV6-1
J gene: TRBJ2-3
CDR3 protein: CASSRRRESDTQYF

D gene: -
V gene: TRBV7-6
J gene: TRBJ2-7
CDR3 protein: CASSPRPRELAYSYEQYF

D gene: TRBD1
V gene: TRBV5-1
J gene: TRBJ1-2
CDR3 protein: CASTGQSGPYGYTF

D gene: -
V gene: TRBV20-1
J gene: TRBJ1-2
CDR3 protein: CSARDFPTSTGGYTF

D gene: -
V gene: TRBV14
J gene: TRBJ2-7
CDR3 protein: CASSQGTGAYEQYF

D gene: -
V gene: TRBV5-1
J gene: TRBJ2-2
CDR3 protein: CASSLEWYGELFF

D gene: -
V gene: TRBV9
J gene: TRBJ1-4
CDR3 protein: CASSVEGSPNEKLFF

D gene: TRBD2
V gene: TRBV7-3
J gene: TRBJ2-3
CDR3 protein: CASSAWSGGGLDTQYF

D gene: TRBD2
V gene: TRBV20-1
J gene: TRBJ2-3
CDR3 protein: CSTGLAPDTQYF

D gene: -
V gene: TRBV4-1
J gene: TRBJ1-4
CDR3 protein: CASSQGSRFNEKLFF

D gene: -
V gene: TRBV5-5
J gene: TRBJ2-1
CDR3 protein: CASSPTDSPRNEQFF

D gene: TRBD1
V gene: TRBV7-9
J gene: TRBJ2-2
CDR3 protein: CASSPPDRANTGELFF

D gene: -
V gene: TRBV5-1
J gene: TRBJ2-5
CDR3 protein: CASSLAFGTEETQYF

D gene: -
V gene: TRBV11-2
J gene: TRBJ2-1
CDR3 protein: CASTPRQVYYNEQFF

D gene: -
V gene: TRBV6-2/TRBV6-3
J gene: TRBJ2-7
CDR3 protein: CANGAGYHEQYF

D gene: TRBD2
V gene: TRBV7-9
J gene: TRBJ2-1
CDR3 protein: CASSSTSGRYNEQFF

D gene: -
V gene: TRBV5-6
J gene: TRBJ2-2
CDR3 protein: CASSLGHQTGELFF

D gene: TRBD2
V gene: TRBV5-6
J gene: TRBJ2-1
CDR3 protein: CASSWTTSGGSNEQFF

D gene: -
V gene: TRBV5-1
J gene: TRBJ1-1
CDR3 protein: CASSLGPDTEAFF

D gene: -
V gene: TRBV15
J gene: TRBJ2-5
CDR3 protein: CATSRAGETQYF

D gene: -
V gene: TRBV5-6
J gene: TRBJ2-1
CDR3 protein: CASSLVGFGNEQFF

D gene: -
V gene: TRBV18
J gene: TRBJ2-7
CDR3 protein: CASSPNQGNYEQYF

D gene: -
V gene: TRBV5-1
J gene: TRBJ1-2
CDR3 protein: CASSQDGGIYGYTF

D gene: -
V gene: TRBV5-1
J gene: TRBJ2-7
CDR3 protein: CASSLDRDSSEQYF

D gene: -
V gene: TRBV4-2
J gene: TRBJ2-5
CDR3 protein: CASSQEWIELQETQYF

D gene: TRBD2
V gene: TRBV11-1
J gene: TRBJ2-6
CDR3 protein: CASRSKREKAGANVLTF

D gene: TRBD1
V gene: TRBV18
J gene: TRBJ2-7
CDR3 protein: CASSPFPPGQGAYEQYF

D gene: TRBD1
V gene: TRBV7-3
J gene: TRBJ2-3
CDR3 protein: CASSWGQGPDTQYF

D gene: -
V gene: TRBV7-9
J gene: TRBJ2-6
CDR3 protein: CASSPSGLPVLTF

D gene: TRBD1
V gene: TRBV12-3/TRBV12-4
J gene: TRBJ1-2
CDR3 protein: CASSTTSTGGGYTF

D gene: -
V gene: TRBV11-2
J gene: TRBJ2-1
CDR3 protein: CASSLLRGSDEQFF

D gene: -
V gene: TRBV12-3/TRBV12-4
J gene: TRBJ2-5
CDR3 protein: CASSFRGSETQYF